Listed below are T cell receptor beta chains from one sample, sequenced in a study of shared clonotypes between healthy human individuals. Only in-frame clones appear in the TCRdb table, and some are missing; sequencing was by immunoSEQ multiplex PCR. The sample includes under 550,000 clones, almost 97% of them seen just once. The sequenced material came from naive CD4+ T cells sorted from blood. All receptors come from a woman aged 30 to 39 in good health. CDR3s include the opening cysteine and the closing phenylalanine or tryptophan. Each record gives: clone size, V gene, D gene, J gene, CDR3 DNA, CDR3 protein. A D gene is named only where the DNA matches it firmly. Clone size is not always given. Where it is, it says once, few, many or a class for expanded clones.

size: -; V: TRBV5-1; D: -; J: TRBJ2-3; DNA: TGCGCCAGCAAAGCTCCGGGACTGAGCACAGATACGCAGTATTTT; CDR3: CASKAPGLSTDTQYF
size: once; V: TRBV2; D: TRBD2; J: TRBJ2-2; DNA: TGTGCCAGCAGTGACCAGGGACTAGCCACCGGGGAGCTGTTTTTT; CDR3: CASSDQGLATGELFF
size: -; V: TRBV21-1; D: -; J: TRBJ2-3; DNA: TGTGCCAGCAGCTTCAAGACAGGGACGAGCACAGATACGCAGTATTTT; CDR3: CASSFKTGTSTDTQYF
size: -; V: TRBV7-8; D: TRBD1; J: TRBJ2-7; DNA: TGTGCCAGTCGACCACATCCGGGACAGGGATCCGAGCAGTACTTC; CDR3: CASRPHPGQGSEQYF
size: -; V: TRBV19; D: TRBD1; J: TRBJ2-1; DNA: TGTGCCAGTAGTCCGAGGGACAGGCCCTACAATGAGCAGTTCTTC; CDR3: CASSPRDRPYNEQFF
size: -; V: TRBV18; D: TRBD1; J: TRBJ1-2; DNA: TGTGCCAGCTCACCGACAGGGGAAGCGGAAGGCTACACCTTC; CDR3: CASSPTGEAEGYTF
size: -; V: TRBV19; D: -; J: TRBJ1-2; DNA: TGTGCCAGTAGTCCCGTACATCAGACTCGAACAACGGGCTACACCTTC; CDR3: CASSPVHQTRTTGYTF
size: -; V: TRBV28; D: -; J: TRBJ1-6; DNA: TGTGCCAGCAGCTCTGAGGGGTCCCTCCACTTT; CDR3: CASSSEGSLHF
size: -; V: TRBV29-1; D: -; J: TRBJ1-2; DNA: TGCAGCGTTGAAGAGTTAGGGTTCTATGGCTACACCTTC; CDR3: CSVEELGFYGYTF
size: -; V: TRBV28; D: TRBD1; J: TRBJ1-2; DNA: TGTGCCAGCCGATTTGCAGGGGGCGCCCACTATGGCTACACCTTC; CDR3: CASRFAGGAHYGYTF
size: -; V: TRBV5-4; D: -; J: TRBJ2-5; DNA: TGTGCCAGCAGCCCACGGACGGCTTCACGACCCCAGTACTTC; CDR3: CASSPRTASRPQYF
size: -; V: TRBV5-6; D: -; J: TRBJ1-4; DNA: TGTGCCAGCAGCTTTAGGAGTGGAATATTGGCTGAAAAACTGTTTTTT; CDR3: CASSFRSGILAEKLFF
size: -; V: TRBV19; D: -; J: TRBJ1-5; DNA: TGTGCCAGTAGTGGGGGAGCACCGCGGCAGCCCCAGCATTTT; CDR3: CASSGGAPRQPQHF
size: -; V: TRBV5-1; D: -; J: TRBJ2-1; DNA: TGCGCCAGCAGCCCGAGACAGGGAGGCTCGGGGTATGAGCAGTTCTTC; CDR3: CASSPRQGGSGYEQFF
size: -; V: TRBV28; D: TRBD1; J: TRBJ2-7; DNA: TGTGCCAGCAATTTCCCTGGGGACAGGGGCTACGAGCAGTACTTC; CDR3: CASNFPGDRGYEQYF
size: -; V: TRBV5-8; D: -; J: TRBJ2-7; DNA: TGTGCCAGCAGCTTGGGGTCCCGTGAGGGACTCGAGCAGTACTTC; CDR3: CASSLGSREGLEQYF
size: -; V: TRBV7-2; D: TRBD2; J: TRBJ2-3; DNA: TGTGCCAGCAGCTTAGACGGGGGGGGCGGAGATACGCAGTATTTT; CDR3: CASSLDGGGGDTQYF
size: -; V: TRBV29-1; D: TRBD1; J: TRBJ1-4; DNA: TGCAGCGTCGCCCCAGGGGGCATCGCGGATAAGGGGCTGTTTTTT; CDR3: CSVAPGGIADKGLFF
size: -; V: TRBV5-1; D: TRBD2; J: TRBJ2-1; DNA: TGCGCCAGCCTCCCCCGGACTAGCGGGACTAAGTCCTACAATGAGCAGTTCTTC; CDR3: CASLPRTSGTKSYNEQFF
size: few; V: TRBV7-2; D: -; J: TRBJ1-2; DNA: TGTGCCAGCAGCTTAGTTGGTGCAGGCATCTATGGCTACACCTTC; CDR3: CASSLVGAGIYGYTF
size: -; V: TRBV18; D: -; J: TRBJ2-7; DNA: TGTGCCAGCTCACCTAGAGCGCGCACGTCGACCTACGAGCAGTACTTC; CDR3: CASSPRARTSTYEQYF
size: -; V: TRBV19; D: -; J: TRBJ2-2; DNA: TGTGCCAGTGCTCCCGTCAGGGATTTCAGGACCGGGGAGCTGTTTTTT; CDR3: CASAPVRDFRTGELFF
size: once; V: TRBV28; D: TRBD1; J: TRBJ2-7; DNA: TGTGCCGGCGCGTCCCCCCGAGACAGGGGGGTTGGTGAGCAGTACTTC; CDR3: CAGASPRDRGVGEQYF
size: once; V: TRBV5-1; D: -; J: TRBJ2-1; DNA: TGCGCCAGCAGCGCCGACGGGACTCGGTTCTTC; CDR3: CASSADGTRFF
size: -; V: TRBV19; D: -; J: TRBJ1-1; DNA: TGTGCCAGTCAGAGAGGGGGGGCACACACTGAAGCTTTCTTT; CDR3: CASQRGGAHTEAFF
size: -; V: TRBV19; D: -; J: TRBJ2-5; DNA: TGTGCCAGTAGTTTCTCCAGGCAAGAGACCCAGTACTTC; CDR3: CASSFSRQETQYF
size: -; V: TRBV2; D: TRBD1; J: TRBJ1-1; DNA: TGTGCCAGCAGTATGCAGGGGGTCACTGAAGCTTTCTTT; CDR3: CASSMQGVTEAFF
size: -; V: TRBV19; D: -; J: TRBJ2-3; DNA: TGTGCCAGTAGTCCCCATCAAGGAAGCACAGATACGCAGTATTTT; CDR3: CASSPHQGSTDTQYF
size: -; V: TRBV7-6; D: TRBD1; J: TRBJ1-6; DNA: TGTGCCAGCAGCACCGGACAGGCTAATTCACCCCTCCACTTT; CDR3: CASSTGQANSPLHF
size: once; V: TRBV5-1; D: -; J: TRBJ2-7; DNA: TGCGCCAGCAGCCCGCTACCGGGCCTCCCACCCTACGAGCAGTACTTC; CDR3: CASSPLPGLPPYEQYF
size: -; V: TRBV30; D: -; J: TRBJ2-2; DNA: TGTGCCCGGAGTAAGGTGGCGCGGGGAACCGGGGAGCTGTTTTTT; CDR3: CARSKVARGTGELFF